The clone carrying this T cell receptor (beta chain) appeared a few times. These data belong to a study of shared clonotypes between healthy human individuals. Some 100 million PBMCs went into genomic DNA for unsorted samples. Each subset's genomic DNA was shared equally among a number of immunoSEQ plates. Measured with immunoSEQ multiplex PCR; TCRdb has only the in-frame clones, and not every one. The data hold around 480,000 clones, with about 79% observed a single time. The TCR originated in a woman aged 35 to 49 in good health. Some clones in this sample may be carry-over from other donors' samples. The sequencing sample was made of PBMCs.

CDR3 residues: CATQTSGRAGSYEQYF. DNA of the CDR3: TGTGCCACCCAGACTAGCGGGAGGGCCGGTTCCTACGAGCAGTACTTC. The chain links TRBV27 to TRBJ2-7; 14 bases line up with TRBD2. The CDR3 spans 16 residues. Germline V gene lookup returns CDR1 MNHEY and CDR2 SMNVEV (reference sequence). J gave up 1 base and V 10 bases, and 9 bases lay outside the gene matches.